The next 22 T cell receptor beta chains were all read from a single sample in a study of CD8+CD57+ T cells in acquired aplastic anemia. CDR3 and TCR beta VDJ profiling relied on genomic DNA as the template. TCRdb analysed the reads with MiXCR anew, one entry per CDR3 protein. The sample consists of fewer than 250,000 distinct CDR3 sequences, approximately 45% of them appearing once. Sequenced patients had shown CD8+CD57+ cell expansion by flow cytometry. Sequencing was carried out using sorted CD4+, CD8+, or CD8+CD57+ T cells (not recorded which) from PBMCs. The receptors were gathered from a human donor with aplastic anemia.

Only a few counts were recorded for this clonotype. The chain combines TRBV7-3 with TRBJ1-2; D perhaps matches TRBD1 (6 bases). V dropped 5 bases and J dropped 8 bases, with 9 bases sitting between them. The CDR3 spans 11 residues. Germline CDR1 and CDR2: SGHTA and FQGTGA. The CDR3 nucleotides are TGTGCCAGCAGCGACGGACAGGGCTACACCTTC. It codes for CASSDGQGYTF.

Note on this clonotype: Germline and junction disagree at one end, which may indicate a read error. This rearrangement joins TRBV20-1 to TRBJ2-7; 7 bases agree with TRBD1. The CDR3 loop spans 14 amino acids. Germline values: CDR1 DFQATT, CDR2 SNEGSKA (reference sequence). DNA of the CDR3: TGCAGTGCTACCAACAGGGGAGAATCCGGGGAGCTGTACTTC. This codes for CSATNRGESGELYF.

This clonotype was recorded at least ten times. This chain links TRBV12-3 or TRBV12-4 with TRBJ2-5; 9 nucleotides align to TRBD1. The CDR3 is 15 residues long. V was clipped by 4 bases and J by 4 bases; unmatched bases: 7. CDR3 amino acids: CASSSPETGGETQYF. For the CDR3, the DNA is TGTGCCAGCAGTTCCCCCGAGACAGGGGGAGAGACCCAGTACTTC.

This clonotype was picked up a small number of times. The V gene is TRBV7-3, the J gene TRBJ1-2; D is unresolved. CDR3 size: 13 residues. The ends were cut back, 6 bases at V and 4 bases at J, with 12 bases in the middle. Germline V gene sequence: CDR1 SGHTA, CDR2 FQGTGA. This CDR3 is CASSEEQFYGYTF. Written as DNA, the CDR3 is TGTGCCAGCAGTGAAGAACAGTTCTATGGCTACACCTTC. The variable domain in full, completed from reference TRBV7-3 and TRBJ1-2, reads GAGVSQTPSNKVTEKGKYVELRCDPISGHTALYWYRQSLGQGPEFLIYFQGTGAADDSGLPNDRFFAVRPEGSVSTLKIQRTERGDSAVYLCASSEEQFYGYTFGSGTRLTVV.

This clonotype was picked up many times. The CDR3 loop reads CASVLRVLGQPQHF. In nucleotides, the CDR3 is TGTGCCAGCGTGTTAAGGGTACTTGGTCAGCCCCAGCATTTT. This rearrangement joins TRBV28 to TRBJ1-5, with D unclear. The CDR3 totals 14 residues. The V and J ends lost 8 bases and 6 bases respectively, with 17 bases between them. CDR1 is MDHEN, CDR2 SYDVKM, per germline. Together with reference TRBV28 and TRBJ1-5, the CDR3 gives the full variable domain: DVKVTQSSRYLVKRTGEKVFLECVQDMDHENMFWYRQDPGLGLRLIYFSYDVKMKEKGDIPEGYSVSREKKERFSLILESASTNQTSMYLCASVLRVLGQPQHFGDGTRLSIL.

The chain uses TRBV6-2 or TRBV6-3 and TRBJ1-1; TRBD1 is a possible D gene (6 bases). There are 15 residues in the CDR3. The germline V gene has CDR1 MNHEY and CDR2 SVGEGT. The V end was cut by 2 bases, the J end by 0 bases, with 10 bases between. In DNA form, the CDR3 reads TGTGCCAGCAGTTACACAGGGAGAATGAACACTGAAGCTTTCTTT. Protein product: CASSYTGRMNTEAFF.

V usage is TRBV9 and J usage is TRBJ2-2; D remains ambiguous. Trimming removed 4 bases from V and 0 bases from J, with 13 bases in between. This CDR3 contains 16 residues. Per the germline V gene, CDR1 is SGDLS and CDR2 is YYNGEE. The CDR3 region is CASSPRSHANTGELFF. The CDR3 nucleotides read TGTGCCAGCAGCCCCCGGTCGCACGCGAACACCGGGGAGCTGTTTTTT.

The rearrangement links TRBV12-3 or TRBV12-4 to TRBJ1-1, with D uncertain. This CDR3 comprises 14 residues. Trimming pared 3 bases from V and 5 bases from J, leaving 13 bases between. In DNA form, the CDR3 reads TGTGCCAGCAGTTTCCCAGGTCCGGGGACTGAAGCTTTCTTT. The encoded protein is CASSFPGPGTEAFF.

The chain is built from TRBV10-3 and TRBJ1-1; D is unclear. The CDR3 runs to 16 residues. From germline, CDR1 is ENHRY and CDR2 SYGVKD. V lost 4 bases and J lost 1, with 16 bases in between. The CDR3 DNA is TGTGCCATCAGTGGGGTCGGGAGCCCGTCGAACACTGAAGCTTTCTTT. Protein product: CAISGVGSPSNTEAFF.

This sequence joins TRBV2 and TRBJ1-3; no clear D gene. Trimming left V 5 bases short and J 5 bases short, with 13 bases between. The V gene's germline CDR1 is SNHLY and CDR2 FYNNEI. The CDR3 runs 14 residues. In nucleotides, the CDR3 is TGTGCCAGCAGTTCGGACGGGAGAAGAAACACCATATATTTT. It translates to CASSSDGRRNTIYF.

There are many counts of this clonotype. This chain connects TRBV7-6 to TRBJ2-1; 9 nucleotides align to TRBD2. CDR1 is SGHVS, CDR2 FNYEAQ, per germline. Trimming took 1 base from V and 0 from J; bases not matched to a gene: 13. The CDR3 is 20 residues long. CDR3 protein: CASSLVGVAGARSSYNEQFF. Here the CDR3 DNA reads TGTGCCAGCAGCTTAGTGGGAGTAGCGGGGGCCCGAAGCTCCTACAATGAGCAGTTCTTC. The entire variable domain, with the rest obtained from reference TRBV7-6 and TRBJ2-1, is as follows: GAGVSQSPRYKVTKRGQDVALRCDPISGHVSLYWYRQALGQGPEFLTYFNYEAQQDKSGLPNDRFSAERPEGSISTLTIQRTEQRDSAMYRCASSLVGVAGARSSYNEQFFGPGTRLTVL.

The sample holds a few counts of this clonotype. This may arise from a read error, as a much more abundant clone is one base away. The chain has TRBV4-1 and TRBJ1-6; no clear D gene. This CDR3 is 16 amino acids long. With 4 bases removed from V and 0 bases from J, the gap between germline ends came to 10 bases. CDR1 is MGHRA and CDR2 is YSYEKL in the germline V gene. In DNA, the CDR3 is TGCGCCAGCAGCCTAGACCGTGGCTCCTATAATTCACCCCTCCACTTT. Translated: CASSLDRGSYNSPLHF.

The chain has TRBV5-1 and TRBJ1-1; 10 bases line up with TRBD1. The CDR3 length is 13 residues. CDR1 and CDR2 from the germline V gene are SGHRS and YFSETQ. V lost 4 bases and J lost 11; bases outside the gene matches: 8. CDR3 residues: CASSDDGTGDAFF. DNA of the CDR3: TGCGCCAGCAGCGATGACGGGACAGGGGATGCTTTCTTT.

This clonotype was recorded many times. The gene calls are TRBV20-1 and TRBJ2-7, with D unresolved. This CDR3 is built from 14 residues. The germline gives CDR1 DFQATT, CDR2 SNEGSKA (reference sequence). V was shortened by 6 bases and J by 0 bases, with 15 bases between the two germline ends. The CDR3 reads CSAEDQSDSYEQYF. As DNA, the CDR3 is TGCAGTGCCGAAGACCAAAGCGACTCCTACGAGCAGTACTTC.

CDR3 in DNA: TGTGCCAGCAGTGAAGAAGGGAGTGAAAAACTGTTTTTT. As protein: CASSEEGSEKLFF. V gene TRBV2 combines with J gene TRBJ1-4; no definite D call. Germline values: CDR1 SNHLY, CDR2 FYNNEI. V was trimmed by 1 base and J by 7 bases, leaving 7 bases between them. The CDR3 totals 13 residues.

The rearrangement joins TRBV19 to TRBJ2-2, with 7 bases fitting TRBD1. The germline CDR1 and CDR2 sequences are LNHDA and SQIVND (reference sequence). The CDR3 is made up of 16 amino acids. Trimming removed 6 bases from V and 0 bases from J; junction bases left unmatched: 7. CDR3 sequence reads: CASRAMDRPNTGELFF. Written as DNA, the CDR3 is TGTGCCAGTAGGGCCATGGACAGGCCGAACACCGGGGAGCTGTTTTTT.

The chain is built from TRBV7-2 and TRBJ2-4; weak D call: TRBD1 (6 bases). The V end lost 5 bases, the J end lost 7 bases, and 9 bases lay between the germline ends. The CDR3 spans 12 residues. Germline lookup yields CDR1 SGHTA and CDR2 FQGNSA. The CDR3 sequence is CASSTDSNIQYF. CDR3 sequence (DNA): TGTGCCAGCAGCACGGACAGTAACATTCAGTACTTC.

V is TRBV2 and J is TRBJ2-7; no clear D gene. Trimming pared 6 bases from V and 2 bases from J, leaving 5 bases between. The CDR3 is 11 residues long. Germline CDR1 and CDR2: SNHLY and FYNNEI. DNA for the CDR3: TGTGCCAGCAGAGATACCTACGAGCAGTACGTC. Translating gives CASRDTYEQYV.

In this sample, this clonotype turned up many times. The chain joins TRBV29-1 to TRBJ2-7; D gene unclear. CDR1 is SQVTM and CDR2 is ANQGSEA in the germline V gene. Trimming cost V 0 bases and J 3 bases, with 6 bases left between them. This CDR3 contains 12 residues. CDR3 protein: CSVEEGGYEQYF. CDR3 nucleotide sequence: TGCAGCGTTGAAGAAGGCGGCTACGAGCAGTACTTC.

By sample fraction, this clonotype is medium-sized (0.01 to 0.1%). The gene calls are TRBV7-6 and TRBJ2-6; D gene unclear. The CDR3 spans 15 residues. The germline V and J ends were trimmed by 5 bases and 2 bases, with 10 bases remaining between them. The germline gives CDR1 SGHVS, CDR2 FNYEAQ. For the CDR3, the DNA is TGTGCCAGCAGCGAGACCGTTACTGGGGCCAACGTCCTGACTTTC. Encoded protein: CASSETVTGANVLTF.

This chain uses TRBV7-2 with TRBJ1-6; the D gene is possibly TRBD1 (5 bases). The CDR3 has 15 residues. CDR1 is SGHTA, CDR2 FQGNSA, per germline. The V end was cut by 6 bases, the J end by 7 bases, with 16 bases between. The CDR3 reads CASRPPQGENSPLHF. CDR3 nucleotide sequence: TGTGCCAGCAGACCCCCTCAGGGTGAGAATTCACCCCTCCACTTT.

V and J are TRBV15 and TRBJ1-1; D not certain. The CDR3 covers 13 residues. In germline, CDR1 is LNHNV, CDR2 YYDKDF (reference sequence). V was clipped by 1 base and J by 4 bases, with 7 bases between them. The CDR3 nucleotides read TGTGCCACCAGCAGAGGCGGGATCACTGAAGCTTTCTTT. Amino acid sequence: CATSRGGITEAFF.